The source of this T cell receptor beta chain is a study of cytomegalovirus exposure and HLA in healthy donors. Study-wide points: Cytomegalovirus-associated TCR beta chains were listed, numbering some 150. An Asian-associated ancestry cluster reportedly showed fewer N-insertions than the approximately 650-donor mean in a later analysis. In a later analysis, a missense DCLRE1C variant was linked to TCR beta V- and J-gene trimming.

Primers: 60 Vbeta forward and 13 Jbeta reverse. TCRdb's copy holds only in-frame clones and misses some; the assay was immunoSEQ multiplex PCR. The profile shows roughly 160,000 clones, roughly 85% of them singletons. Points on this clone: The target antigen is unknown.

Trimming took 5 bases from V and 8 from J; bases not matched to a gene: 7. The germline gives CDR1 SGHTA, CDR2 FQGTGA. This CDR3 region has 13 residues. This chain connects TRBV7-3 to TRBJ1-1, with TRBD1 identical over 8 bases. This clonotype originated in a woman aged 45-65 years in good health and CMV-seronegative. The sequenced sample consisted of PBMCs. The CDR3 region has the DNA TGTGCCAGCAGCCCAGACAGGGGCCGCGAAGCTTTCTTT. It translates to CASSPDRGREAFF.